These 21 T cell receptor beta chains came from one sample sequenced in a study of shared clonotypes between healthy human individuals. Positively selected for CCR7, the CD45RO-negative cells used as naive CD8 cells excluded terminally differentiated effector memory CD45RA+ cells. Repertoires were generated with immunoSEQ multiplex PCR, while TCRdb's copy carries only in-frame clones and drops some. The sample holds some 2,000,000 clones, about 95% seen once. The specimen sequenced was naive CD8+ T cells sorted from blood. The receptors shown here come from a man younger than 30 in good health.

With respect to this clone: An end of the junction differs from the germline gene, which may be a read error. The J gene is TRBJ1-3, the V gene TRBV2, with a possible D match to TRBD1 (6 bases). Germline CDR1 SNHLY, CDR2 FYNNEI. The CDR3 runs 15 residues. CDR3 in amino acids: CASSEAWGPGNTIYF. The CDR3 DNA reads TGTGCCAGCAGCGAAGCTTGGGGGCCTGGAAACACCATATATTTT.

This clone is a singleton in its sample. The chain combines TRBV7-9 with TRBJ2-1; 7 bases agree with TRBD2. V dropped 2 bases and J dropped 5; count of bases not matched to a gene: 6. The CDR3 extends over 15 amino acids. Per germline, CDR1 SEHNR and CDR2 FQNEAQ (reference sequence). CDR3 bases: TGTGCCAGCAGCTTAAGTACTAGCGCAGACAATGAGCAGTTCTTC. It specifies CASSLSTSADNEQFF.

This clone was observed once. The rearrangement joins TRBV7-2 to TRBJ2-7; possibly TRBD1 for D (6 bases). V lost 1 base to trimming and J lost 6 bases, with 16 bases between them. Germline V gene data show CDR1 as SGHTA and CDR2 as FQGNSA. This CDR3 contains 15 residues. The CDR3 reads CASSLGGGYPSEQYF. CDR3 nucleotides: TGTGCCAGCAGCTTAGGTGGGGGCTACCCTAGCGAGCAGTACTTC. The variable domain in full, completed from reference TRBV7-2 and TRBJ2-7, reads GAGVSQSPSNKVTEKGKDVELRCDPISGHTALYWYRQSLGQGLEFLIYFQGNSAPDKSGLPSDRFSAERTGGSVSTLTIQRTQQEDSAVYLCASSLGGGYPSEQYFGPGTRLTVT.

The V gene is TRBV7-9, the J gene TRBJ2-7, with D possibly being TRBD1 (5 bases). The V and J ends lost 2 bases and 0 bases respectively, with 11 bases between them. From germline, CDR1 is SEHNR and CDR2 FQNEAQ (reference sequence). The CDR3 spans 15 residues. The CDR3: CASSLSLQGSYEQYF. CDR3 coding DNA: TGTGCCAGCAGCTTATCCCTCCAGGGCTCCTACGAGCAGTACTTC.

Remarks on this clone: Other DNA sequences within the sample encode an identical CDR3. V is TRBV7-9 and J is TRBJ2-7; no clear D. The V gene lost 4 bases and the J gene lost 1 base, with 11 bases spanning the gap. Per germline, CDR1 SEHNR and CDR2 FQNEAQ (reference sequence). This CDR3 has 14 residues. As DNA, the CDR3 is TGTGCCAGCAGCTACGAGACGCGATCCTACGAGCAGTACTTC. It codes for CASSYETRSYEQYF. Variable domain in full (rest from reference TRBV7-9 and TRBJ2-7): DTGVSQNPRHKITKRGQNVTFRCDPISEHNRLYWYRQTLGQGPEFLTYFQNEAQLEKSRLLSDRFSAERPKGSFSTLEIQRTEQGDSAMYLCASSYETRSYEQYFGPGTRLTVT.

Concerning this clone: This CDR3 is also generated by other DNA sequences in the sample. As DNA, the CDR3 is TGTGCCAGCAGCCCGGACAGGAGCTCCTACAATGAGCAGTTCTTC. Protein sequence: CASSPDRSSYNEQFF. The rearrangement uses TRBV6-5 and TRBJ2-1, with TRBD1 identical over 7 bases. This CDR3 is 15 amino acids long. With V trimmed by 6 bases and J by 0 bases, 5 bases remained unmatched. Germline V gives CDR1 MNHEY, CDR2 SVGAGI.

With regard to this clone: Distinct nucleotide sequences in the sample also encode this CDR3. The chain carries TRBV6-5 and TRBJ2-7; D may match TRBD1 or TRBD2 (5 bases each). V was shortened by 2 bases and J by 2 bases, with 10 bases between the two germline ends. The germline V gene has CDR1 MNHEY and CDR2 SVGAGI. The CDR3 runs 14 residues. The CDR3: CASSYGGGAYEQYF. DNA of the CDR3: TGTGCCAGCAGTTACGGGGGTGGGGCCTACGAGCAGTACTTC.

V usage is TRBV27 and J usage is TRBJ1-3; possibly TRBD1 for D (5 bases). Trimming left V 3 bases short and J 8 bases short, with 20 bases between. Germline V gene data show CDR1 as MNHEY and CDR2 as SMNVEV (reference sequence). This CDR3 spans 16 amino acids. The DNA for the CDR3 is TGTGCCAGCAGTTTGTCCCGGGGGTCGATAAGTGACACCATATATTTT. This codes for CASSLSRGSISDTIYF.

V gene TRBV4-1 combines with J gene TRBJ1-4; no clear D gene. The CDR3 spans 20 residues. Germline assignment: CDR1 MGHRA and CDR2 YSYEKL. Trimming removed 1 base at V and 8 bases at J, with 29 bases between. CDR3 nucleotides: TGCGCCAGCAGCCAAGCTGTAACTGGACCAACGACCCGGATGGGCGAAAAACTGTTTTTT. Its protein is CASSQAVTGPTTRMGEKLFF.

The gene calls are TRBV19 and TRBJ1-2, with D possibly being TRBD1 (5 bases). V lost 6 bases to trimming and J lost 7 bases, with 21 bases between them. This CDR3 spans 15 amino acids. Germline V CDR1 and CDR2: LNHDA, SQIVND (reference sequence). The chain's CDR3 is CASSNTKGQPGGYTF. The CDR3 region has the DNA TGTGCCAGTAGCAATACCAAAGGACAACCAGGTGGCTACACCTTC.

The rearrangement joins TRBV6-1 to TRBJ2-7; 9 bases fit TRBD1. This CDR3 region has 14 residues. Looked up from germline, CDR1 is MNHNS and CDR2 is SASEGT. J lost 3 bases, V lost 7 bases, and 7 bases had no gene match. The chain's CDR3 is CASTWDRDFYEQYF. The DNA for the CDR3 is TGTGCCAGCACATGGGACAGGGACTTCTACGAGCAGTACTTC.

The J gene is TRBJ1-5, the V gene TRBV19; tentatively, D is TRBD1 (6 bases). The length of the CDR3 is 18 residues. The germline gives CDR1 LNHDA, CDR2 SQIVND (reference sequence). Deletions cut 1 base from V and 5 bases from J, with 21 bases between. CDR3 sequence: CASSIGGGGLKEDQPQHF. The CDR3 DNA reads TGTGCCAGTAGTATAGGAGGAGGGGGGCTTAAGGAGGATCAGCCCCAGCATTTT.

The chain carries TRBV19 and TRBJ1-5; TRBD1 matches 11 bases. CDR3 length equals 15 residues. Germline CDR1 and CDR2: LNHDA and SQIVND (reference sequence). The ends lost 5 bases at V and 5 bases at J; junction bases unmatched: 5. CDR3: CASSLRTGGDQPQHF. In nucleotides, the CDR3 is TGTGCCAGTAGTCTACGGACAGGGGGCGATCAGCCCCAGCATTTT. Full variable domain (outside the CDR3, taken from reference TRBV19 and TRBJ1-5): DGGITQSPKYLFRKEGQNVTLSCEQNLNHDAMYWYRQDPGQGLRLIYYSQIVNDFQKGDIAEGYSVSREKKESFPLTVTSAQKNPTAFYLCASSLRTGGDQPQHFGDGTRLSIL.

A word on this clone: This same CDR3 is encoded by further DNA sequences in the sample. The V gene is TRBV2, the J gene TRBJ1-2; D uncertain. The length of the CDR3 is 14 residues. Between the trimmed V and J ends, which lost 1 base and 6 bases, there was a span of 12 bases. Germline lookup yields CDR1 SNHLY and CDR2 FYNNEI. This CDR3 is CASSEDVGSHGYTF. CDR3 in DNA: TGTGCCAGCAGTGAAGACGTAGGCAGCCATGGCTACACCTTC.

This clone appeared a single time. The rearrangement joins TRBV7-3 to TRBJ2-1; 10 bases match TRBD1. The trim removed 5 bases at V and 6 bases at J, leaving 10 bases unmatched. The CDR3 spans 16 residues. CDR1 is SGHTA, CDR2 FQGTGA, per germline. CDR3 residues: CASSRTVGQGGNEQFF. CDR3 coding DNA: TGTGCCAGCAGCCGTACCGTTGGACAGGGGGGCAATGAGCAGTTCTTC.

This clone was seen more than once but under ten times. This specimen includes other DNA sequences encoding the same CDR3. DNA of the CDR3: TGTGCCAGCAGTGGTCGACTTGGGGCTGAAGCTTTCTTT. Residues: CASSGRLGAEAFF. The chain has TRBV6-1 and TRBJ1-1; D not certain. Trimming took 4 bases from V and 6 from J, leaving 12 bases between them. The CDR3 extends over 13 amino acids. Per germline, CDR1 MNHNS and CDR2 SASEGT.

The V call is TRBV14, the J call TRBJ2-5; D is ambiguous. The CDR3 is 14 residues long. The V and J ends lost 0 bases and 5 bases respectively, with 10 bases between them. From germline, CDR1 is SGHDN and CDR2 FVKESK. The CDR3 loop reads CASSQDTMVETQYF. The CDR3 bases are TGTGCCAGCAGCCAAGATACGATGGTTGAGACCCAGTACTTC.

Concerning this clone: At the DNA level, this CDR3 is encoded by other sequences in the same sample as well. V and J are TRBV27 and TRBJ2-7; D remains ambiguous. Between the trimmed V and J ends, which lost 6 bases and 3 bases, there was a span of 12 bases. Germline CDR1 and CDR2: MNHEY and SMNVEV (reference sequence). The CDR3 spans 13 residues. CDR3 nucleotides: TGTGCCAGCAGCCCGGGCCCCCGCTACGAGCAGTACTTC. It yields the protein CASSPGPRYEQYF.

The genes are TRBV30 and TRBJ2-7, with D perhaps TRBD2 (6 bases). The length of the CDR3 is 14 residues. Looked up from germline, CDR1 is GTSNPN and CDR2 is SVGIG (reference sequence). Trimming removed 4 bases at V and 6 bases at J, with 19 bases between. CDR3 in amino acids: CAWTPGLPSGEQYF. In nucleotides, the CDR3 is TGTGCCTGGACTCCGGGACTCCCCTCAGGCGAGCAGTACTTC.

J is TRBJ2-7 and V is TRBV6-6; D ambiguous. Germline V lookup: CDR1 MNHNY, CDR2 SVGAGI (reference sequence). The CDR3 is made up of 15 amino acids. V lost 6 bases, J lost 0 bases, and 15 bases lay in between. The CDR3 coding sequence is TGTGCCAGCAGCCAATCGACGGATCTCTCCTACGAGCAGTACTTC. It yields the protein CASSQSTDLSYEQYF.

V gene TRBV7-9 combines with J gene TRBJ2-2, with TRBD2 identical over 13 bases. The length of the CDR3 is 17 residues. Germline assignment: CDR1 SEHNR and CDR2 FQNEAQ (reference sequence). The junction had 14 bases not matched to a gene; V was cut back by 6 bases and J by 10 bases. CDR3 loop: CASRSPSGLAGVEELFF. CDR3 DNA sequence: TGTGCCAGCAGGTCCCCCTCTGGACTAGCGGGAGTGGAGGAGCTGTTTTTT.